This T cell receptor (beta chain) was observed in a study of response to subunit inactivated influenza vaccine. Note on this clonotype: Its antigen is undetermined.

Points from the study as a whole: Every seasonal influenza vaccination brings in few new T cells, the authors suggested.

TCRdb passed the RT-PCR reads through MiXCR, listing each CDR3 protein once. This repertoire shows roughly 710,000 distinct CDR3 sequences, around 13% found once; its top ten account for less than 9%. The V and J ends lost 3 bases and 5 bases respectively, with 9 bases between them. Per germline, CDR1 DFQATT and CDR2 SNEGSKA (reference sequence). This CDR3 spans 12 amino acids. V usage is TRBV20-1 and J usage is TRBJ2-3; D may correspond to TRBD1 or TRBD2 (5 bases each). The specimen comprised PBMCs from blood, sampled about 14 days before vaccination. This clonotype originated in a man aged 45 to 65 who received an inactivated influenza vaccine. DNA of the CDR3: TGCAGTGCTAGCGGGGCCAAAGATACGCAGTATTTT. It translates to CSASGAKDTQYF.